These 26 T cell receptor beta chains came from one sample sequenced in a study of T cells in localized non-small cell lung cancer. Clones were read by immunoSEQ multiplex PCR, and TCRdb kept only the in-frame ones, dropping some. This sample has 20,000 to 25,000 clones, with over 75% found just once. The material was PBMCs, obtained before any cancer treatment. These receptors all stem from a man aged 40-75 years with stage II lung adenocarcinoma.

This chain uses TRBV28 with TRBJ1-2, with D possibly being TRBD1 (6 bases). V lost 5 bases and J lost 7, with 17 bases in between. The CDR3 extends over 14 amino acids. Looked up from germline, CDR1 is MDHEN and CDR2 is SYDVKM. The CDR3 sequence: CASSLGQTPPGYTF. The CDR3 DNA follows: TGTGCCAGCAGTCTCGGACAGACCCCCCCTGGCTACACCTTC.

The rearrangement joins TRBV5-1 to TRBJ2-5; 7 bases line up with TRBD1. The CDR3 sequence is 15 residues long. Germline trimming cut 0 bases from V and 0 bases from J; bases unmatched to any gene: 2. Per germline, CDR1 SGHRS and CDR2 YFSETQ. The chain's CDR3 is CASSLEGAYQETQYF. CDR3 DNA sequence: TGCGCCAGCAGCTTGGAGGGGGCGTACCAAGAGACCCAGTACTTC.

This sequence joins TRBV7-8 and TRBJ2-7, with TRBD1 matching over 8 bases. V gave up 6 bases and J gave up 1 base; unmatched junction bases: 8. This CDR3 spans 15 amino acids. The germline CDR1 and CDR2 sequences are SGHVS and FQNEAQ. CDR3 sequence: CASRSTGGFSYEQYF. CDR3 bases: TGTGCCAGCAGGTCAACAGGGGGATTTTCCTACGAGCAGTACTTC.

The genes are TRBV9 and TRBJ1-1, with 7 bases fitting TRBD1. CDR3 length: 14 amino acids. Germline values: CDR1 SGDLS, CDR2 YYNGEE. With 3 bases clipped from V and 4 bases from J, the junction kept 6 bases outside the gene matches. This CDR3 reads CASSGGGSGTEAFF. CDR3 bases: TGTGCCAGCAGCGGAGGGGGCTCAGGCACTGAAGCTTTCTTT.

This sequence joins TRBV7-8 and TRBJ1-5; 11 bases align to TRBD1. The germline V gene has CDR1 SGHVS and CDR2 FQNEAQ. V lost 5 bases to trimming and J lost 5 bases; unmatched junction nucleotides: 5. The CDR3 spans 15 residues. This CDR3 reads CASSPGQGDHQPQHF. The CDR3 coding sequence is TGTGCCAGCAGCCCGGGACAGGGGGATCATCAGCCCCAGCATTTT.

The rearrangement joins TRBV19 to TRBJ2-5, with 8 bases matching TRBD2. The CDR3 length is 13 residues. Unmatched junction bases numbered 5, after V lost 9 bases and J lost 2 bases. Germline V lookup: CDR1 LNHDA, CDR2 SQIVND (reference sequence). CDR3 sequence reads: CASGTRGQETQYF. The CDR3 DNA follows: TGTGCCAGCGGGACTAGGGGACAAGAGACCCAGTACTTC.

The chain joins TRBV18 to TRBJ2-5, with D unresolved. Per germline, CDR1 KGHSH and CDR2 LQKENI. V was trimmed by 0 bases and J by 4 bases, leaving 6 bases between them. CDR3 size: 13 residues. CDR3 in amino acids: CASSPPVGETQYF. The CDR3 nucleotides read TGTGCCAGCTCACCACCTGTGGGAGAGACCCAGTACTTC.

The V call is TRBV29-1, the J call TRBJ1-2; D gene unclear. Trimming pared 5 bases from V and 3 bases from J, leaving 13 bases between. Per germline, CDR1 SQVTM and CDR2 ANQGSEA. The CDR3 contains 13 residues. CDR3 bases: TGCAGCGTTCCGAACCCTGAGGACTATGGCTACACCTTC. Translation: CSVPNPEDYGYTF.

This sequence joins TRBV5-4 and TRBJ2-7; 10 bases line up with TRBD1. Trimming cost V 4 bases and J 3 bases; bases outside gene matches: 10. The CDR3 totals 16 residues. The germline V gene encodes CDR1 SGHNT and CDR2 YYREEE (reference sequence). CDR3 nucleotides: TGTGCCAGCAGCCCCCCTGGGGACAGGGGCTACTACGAGCAGTACTTC. Translated, it gives CASSPPGDRGYYEQYF.

The chain employs TRBV30 and TRBJ2-5; 13 bases map to TRBD2. Per germline, CDR1 GTSNPN and CDR2 SVGIG (reference sequence). The CDR3 runs 19 residues. V shed 2 bases, J shed 1 base, and the junction held 13 bases outside the gene matches. Written as DNA, the CDR3 is TGTGCCTGGAGTCCCGGACTAGCGGGGGCCCACGGGCCCCAAGAGACCCAGTACTTC. Translating gives CAWSPGLAGAHGPQETQYF.

This chain links TRBV6-5 with TRBJ1-2, with a possible D match to TRBD1 (5 bases). CDR1 MNHEY and CDR2 SVGAGI come from the germline V gene. The CDR3 length is 15 residues. V was shortened by 0 bases and J by 4 bases, with 12 bases between the two germline ends. The CDR3 region is CASSYSTSGGYGYTF. CDR3 DNA sequence: TGTGCCAGCAGTTACTCGACGTCCGGGGGCTATGGCTACACCTTC.

The gene calls are TRBV10-1 and TRBJ2-7; TRBD1 or TRBD2 may be the D gene (6 bases each). This CDR3 region has 15 residues. Looked up from germline, CDR1 is WNHNN and CDR2 is SYGVQD (reference sequence). The V end lost 0 bases, the J end lost 5 bases, and 14 bases lay between the germline ends. The CDR3 protein is CASSESTPGGDEQYF. The CDR3 DNA follows: TGCGCCAGCAGTGAGTCCACTCCCGGGGGCGACGAGCAGTACTTC.

This chain connects TRBV13 to TRBJ2-1, with D maybe TRBD1 (6 bases). This CDR3 comprises 14 residues. V lost 6 bases, J lost 4 bases, and 13 bases lay in between. The germline V gene has CDR1 PRHDT and CDR2 FYEKMQ (reference sequence). The CDR3 region is CASRRGQSYNEQFF. CDR3 nucleotide sequence: TGTGCCAGCAGACGAGGACAGAGTTACAATGAGCAGTTCTTC.

This sequence joins TRBV5-1 and TRBJ1-6, with 8 bases identical to TRBD1. With 2 bases clipped from V and 5 bases from J, the junction kept 6 bases outside the gene matches. The CDR3 spans 16 residues. The germline gives CDR1 SGHRS, CDR2 YFSETQ. CDR3 sequence reads: CASSFSTGDNNSPLHF. CDR3 sequence (DNA): TGCGCCAGCAGCTTCTCGACAGGGGATAATAATTCACCCCTCCACTTT.

The V gene is TRBV30, the J gene TRBJ1-5; D call uncertain. The germline V gene has CDR1 GTSNPN and CDR2 SVGIG (reference sequence). CDR3 length equals 15 residues. The V gene lost 0 bases and the J gene lost 1 base, with 10 bases spanning the gap. The chain's CDR3 is CAWSVVPGSNQPQHF. CDR3 bases: TGTGCCTGGAGTGTCGTGCCGGGGAGCAATCAGCCCCAGCATTTT.

The CDR3 nucleotides read TGTGCCAGCAGTTACGGGACAACAAACACCGGGGAGCTGTTTTTT. Translating gives CASSYGTTNTGELFF. The chain couples TRBV6-5 to TRBJ2-2, with D possibly TRBD1 on 6 matching bases. Trimming left V 2 bases short and J 2 bases short, with 9 bases between. The CDR3 is made up of 15 amino acids. CDR1 MNHEY and CDR2 SVGAGI come from the germline V gene.

The gene calls are TRBV27 and TRBJ2-2; TRBD2 matches 7 bases. The J segment lost 8 bases and the V segment lost 4 bases, leaving 13 bases of the junction unmatched. Germline CDR1 MNHEY, CDR2 SMNVEV (reference sequence). The CDR3 has 16 residues. Written as DNA, the CDR3 is TGTGCCAGCAGTTCCGCGGGACTACCGTTTATAGGGGAGCTGTTTTTT. It is translated as CASSSAGLPFIGELFF.

The rearrangement uses TRBV9 and TRBJ1-5, with 9 bases lining up with TRBD1. This CDR3 contains 15 residues. V was clipped by 4 bases and J by 5 bases; unmatched bases: 7. The V gene's germline CDR1 is SGDLS and CDR2 YYNGEE. The CDR3 protein is CASSSGQGFDQPQHF. Here the CDR3 DNA reads TGTGCCAGCAGCTCCGGACAGGGGTTCGATCAGCCCCAGCATTTT. Complete variable domain (other parts from reference TRBV9 and TRBJ1-5): DSGVTQTPKHLITATGQRVTLRCSPRSGDLSVYWYQQSLDQGLQFLIQYYNGEERAKGNILERFSAQQFPDLHSELNLSSLELGDSALYFCASSSGQGFDQPQHFGDGTRLSIL.

The rearrangement joins TRBV27 to TRBJ2-7; 9 bases are a match to TRBD1. V dropped 4 bases and J dropped 6; count of bases not matched to a gene: 10. The length of the CDR3 is 15 residues. Germline assignment: CDR1 MNHEY and CDR2 SMNVEV (reference sequence). The CDR3 region has the DNA TGTGCCAGCAGTTCCCTCGGGACAGGGACCAGCGAGCAGTACTTC. Translation gives CASSSLGTGTSEQYF.

The V gene is TRBV7-9, the J gene TRBJ1-1; a possible D gene is TRBD1 (5 bases). The CDR3 runs to 14 residues. CDR1 and CDR2 (germline): SEHNR, FQNEAQ (reference sequence). Trimming shortened V by 5 bases and J by 1 base, and 11 bases separated the two germline ends. The CDR3 protein is CASSQGQGNTEAFF. For the CDR3, the DNA is TGTGCCAGCAGCCAAGGACAAGGGAACACTGAAGCTTTCTTT.

This chain connects TRBV19 to TRBJ1-3; D uncertain. The germline V gene has CDR1 LNHDA and CDR2 SQIVND (reference sequence). The V end was cut by 8 bases, the J end by 0 bases, with 8 bases between. This CDR3 contains 13 residues. CDR3 DNA sequence: TGTGCCAGTCGGACCTACTCTGGAAACACCATATATTTT. Translating it yields CASRTYSGNTIYF.

The chain carries TRBV19 and TRBJ2-2; D gene unclear. V was clipped by 4 bases and J by 0 bases, with 9 bases between them. Germline assignment: CDR1 LNHDA and CDR2 SQIVND (reference sequence). This CDR3 is built from 15 residues. As DNA, the CDR3 is TGTGCCAGTAGTAAGACTCCCTCGAACACCGGGGAGCTGTTTTTT. It yields the protein CASSKTPSNTGELFF.

The chain couples TRBV27 to TRBJ2-1; TRBD2 matches 8 bases. The germline CDR1 and CDR2 sequences are MNHEY and SMNVEV (reference sequence). CDR3 length equals 13 residues. Trimming cost V 7 bases and J 8 bases; bases outside gene matches: 7. The CDR3 region has the DNA TGTGCCAGCACCAAACTAGCGGCGGATGAGCAGTTCTTC. It encodes CASTKLAADEQFF.

The genes are TRBV7-9 and TRBJ2-5, with unresolved D. The J call may be mistaken, given a closer DNA end match to TRBJ2-7. The CDR3 runs 13 residues. The germline V gene has CDR1 SEHNR and CDR2 FQNEAQ (reference sequence). The CDR3, as DNA: TGTGCCAGCAGCCCACCTTCGTCCTACGAGCAGTACTTC. It codes for CASSPPSSYEQYF.

The chain is built from TRBV4-1 and TRBJ1-5; tentative D call: TRBD1 (6 bases). Germline V gene lookup returns CDR1 MGHRA and CDR2 YSYEKL. The length of the CDR3 is 15 residues. Trimming took off 4 bases at V and 0 bases at J, with 10 bases between the two ends. CDR3 in amino acids: CASSLQQGSNQPQHF. The CDR3 coding sequence is TGCGCCAGCAGCCTCCAACAGGGTAGCAATCAGCCCCAGCATTTT.

This clone has only one observation. The chain couples TRBV5-1 to TRBJ2-3; 9 bases fit TRBD1. CDR1 is SGHRS, CDR2 YFSETQ, per germline. V lost 4 bases and J lost 6; bases outside the gene matches: 12. The CDR3 sequence is 16 residues long. CDR3 DNA: TGCGCCAGCAGCCCGGGACAGGGAGGTCGAAAGGATACGCAGTATTTT. This translates into CASSPGQGGRKDTQYF. Combining the CDR3 with reference TRBV5-1 and TRBJ2-3 gives the whole variable domain KAGVTQTPRYLIKTRGQQVTLSCSPISGHRSVSWYQQTPGQGLQFLFEYFSETQRNKGNFPGRFSGRQFSNSRSEMNVSTLELGDSALYLCASSPGQGGRKDTQYFGPGTRLTVL.